This T cell receptor (beta chain) was captured by sequencing in a study of blood T cell repertoires in COVID-19. Study-wide context: The United States, Italy and Spain provided the acute and convalescent COVID-19 samples. The analysed material was cDNA or gDNA that came from T cells, B-cell-depleted T cells, or PBMCs.

Under the authors' procedure: How many nucleated cells were present was estimated from reference gene primer amplification. Sequencing was performed with immunoSEQ multiplex PCR; in TCRdb, only in-frame clones are kept and a portion is missing. That table furnishes V, J and clone size, whereas the DNA furnished D and trimming. The data contain fewer than 150,000 clones, just over 85% of them singletons. CDR3 length equals 16 residues. Between the trimmed V and J ends, which lost 0 bases and 5 bases, there was a span of 17 bases. Per the germline V gene, CDR1 is SGHRS and CDR2 is YFSETQ. The sample consisted of peripheral blood. This TCR came from a woman between 50 and 59 years old with active or convalescent COVID-19. The rearrangement uses TRBV5-1 and TRBJ2-5; TRBD2 is a possible D gene (6 bases). Written as DNA, the CDR3 is TGCGCCAGCAGCTTGGGCGGGACCCCTCCGGGGGAGACCCAGTACTTC. This sequence encodes CASSLGGTPPGETQYF.